A selection of T cell receptor beta chains follows, all from one sample in a study of technical replicates of blood from several donors. Generated by immunoSEQ multiplex PCR, the TCRdb table keeps only in-frame clones and is missing some. The sample records over 55,000 clones, approximately 86% being singletons. Sequenced sample: PBMCs. These receptors were obtained from a human donor in good health. Some clones in this sample may be carry-over from other donors' samples. Each CDR3 is given with its conserved first and last residue. Each record gives: clone size, D gene, J gene, V gene, CDR3 DNA, CDR3 protein. The D gene is left open where the match is weak. Size is omitted from some rows. Given values are once, few, many or a class for expanded clones.

clone size: .; D gene: TRBD2; J gene: TRBJ2-1; V gene: TRBV6-5; CDR3 DNA: TGTGCCAGCAGCTCTCCGTCAGCGGGACACAATGAGCAGTTCTTC; CDR3 protein: CASSSPSAGHNEQFF
clone size: .; D gene: TRBD1; J gene: TRBJ1-3; V gene: TRBV4-3; CDR3 DNA: TGCGCCAGCAGCCAAGATGACAGGGAATCTGGAAACACCATATATTTT; CDR3 protein: CASSQDDRESGNTIYF
clone size: .; D gene: .; J gene: TRBJ1-2; V gene: TRBV5-5; CDR3 DNA: TGTGCCAGCAGCTTGGAAGGCCAGGGTGACTATGGCTACACCTTC; CDR3 protein: CASSLEGQGDYGYTF
clone size: .; D gene: TRBD1; J gene: TRBJ1-2; V gene: TRBV30; CDR3 DNA: TGTGCCTGGAGTGTACTCGGCAGGGGGATCTATGGCTACACCTTC; CDR3 protein: CAWSVLGRGIYGYTF
clone size: .; D gene: TRBD1; J gene: TRBJ1-6; V gene: TRBV7-2; CDR3 DNA: TGTGCCAGCAGCCTATGGGGGACAGGGGACAATTCACCCCTCCACTTT; CDR3 protein: CASSLWGTGDNSPLHF
clone size: .; D gene: .; J gene: TRBJ1-1; V gene: TRBV7-2; CDR3 DNA: TGTGCCAGCAGCTCTTCCCAACGTAATCGGGGCACTGAAGCTTTCTTT; CDR3 protein: CASSSSQRNRGTEAFF
clone size: .; D gene: .; J gene: TRBJ1-3; V gene: TRBV11-2; CDR3 DNA: TGTGCCAGCAGCTTACGGCAGGCCCCCTCTGGAAACACCATATATTTT; CDR3 protein: CASSLRQAPSGNTIYF
clone size: .; D gene: .; J gene: TRBJ2-1; V gene: TRBV20-1; CDR3 DNA: TGCAGTGCTAGAGATCCCGGGAAGCAGTTCTTC; CDR3 protein: CSARDPGKQFF
clone size: .; D gene: .; J gene: TRBJ1-1; V gene: TRBV13; CDR3 DNA: TGTGCCAGCAGGGGGAGGGAAATGAACACTGAAGCTTTCTTT; CDR3 protein: CASRGREMNTEAFF
clone size: once; D gene: .; J gene: TRBJ2-1; V gene: TRBV29-1; CDR3 DNA: TGCAGCGTTGAACCGAGGGGTGGGATGCCGGGGGCCTACAATGAGCAGTTCTTC; CDR3 protein: CSVEPRGGMPGAYNEQFF
clone size: .; D gene: TRBD1; J gene: TRBJ2-5; V gene: TRBV27; CDR3 DNA: TGTGCCAGCAGTCAGGACAGGGGACTTGGAGAGACCCAGTACTTC; CDR3 protein: CASSQDRGLGETQYF
clone size: .; D gene: TRBD2; J gene: TRBJ2-1; V gene: TRBV7-6; CDR3 DNA: TGTGCCAGCAGTAAAGCGGGAGTGGACAATGAGCAGTTCTTC; CDR3 protein: CASSKAGVDNEQFF
clone size: few; D gene: .; J gene: TRBJ2-7; V gene: TRBV21-1; CDR3 DNA: TGTGCCAGCGGTCCTACCCGGGCGGGGGGGGAGAACTATAACGAGCAGTACTTC; CDR3 protein: CASGPTRAGGENYNEQYF
clone size: .; D gene: .; J gene: TRBJ1-6; V gene: TRBV5-1; CDR3 DNA: TGCGCCAGCAGCTCCTTGACAGCCGATAATTCACCCCTCCACTTT; CDR3 protein: CASSSLTADNSPLHF
clone size: .; D gene: .; J gene: TRBJ1-1; V gene: TRBV10-3; CDR3 DNA: TGTGCCATCAGTGGGTCTTCGCGAGGTGGGAACACTGAAGCTTTCTTT; CDR3 protein: CAISGSSRGGNTEAFF
clone size: few; D gene: .; J gene: TRBJ1-6; V gene: TRBV6-5; CDR3 DNA: TGTGCCAGCAGTTACTCGATTCAGGGGCCGAATTCACCCCTCCACTTT; CDR3 protein: CASSYSIQGPNSPLHF
clone size: once; D gene: TRBD2; J gene: TRBJ2-1; V gene: TRBV6-4; CDR3 DNA: TGTGCCAGCAGACCCCAGGCTGGACTAGCGGGAGATGAGCAGTTCTTC; CDR3 protein: CASRPQAGLAGDEQFF
clone size: .; D gene: .; J gene: TRBJ1-6; V gene: TRBV5-6; CDR3 DNA: TGTGCCAGCAGCTATCCAGGGAATTCACCCCTCCACTTT; CDR3 protein: CASSYPGNSPLHF
clone size: few; D gene: .; J gene: TRBJ1-2; V gene: TRBV5-5; CDR3 DNA: TGTGCCAGCAGCTTAAACGCAGGAGGGCCTAACTATGGCTACACCTTC; CDR3 protein: CASSLNAGGPNYGYTF
clone size: .; D gene: TRBD1; J gene: TRBJ2-5; V gene: TRBV2; CDR3 DNA: TGTGCCAGCAGGTCGGACAGGCGGGTAGAGACCCAGTACTTC; CDR3 protein: CASRSDRRVETQYF
clone size: once; D gene: TRBD1; J gene: TRBJ2-3; V gene: TRBV7-6; CDR3 DNA: TGTGCCAGCAGCCTCGGACAGGGAAGCACAGATACGCAGTATTTT; CDR3 protein: CASSLGQGSTDTQYF
clone size: .; D gene: TRBD1; J gene: TRBJ2-3; V gene: TRBV29-1; CDR3 DNA: TGCAGCGCCGGACAGGGTGGGGGAACAGATACGCAGTATTTT; CDR3 protein: CSAGQGGGTDTQYF